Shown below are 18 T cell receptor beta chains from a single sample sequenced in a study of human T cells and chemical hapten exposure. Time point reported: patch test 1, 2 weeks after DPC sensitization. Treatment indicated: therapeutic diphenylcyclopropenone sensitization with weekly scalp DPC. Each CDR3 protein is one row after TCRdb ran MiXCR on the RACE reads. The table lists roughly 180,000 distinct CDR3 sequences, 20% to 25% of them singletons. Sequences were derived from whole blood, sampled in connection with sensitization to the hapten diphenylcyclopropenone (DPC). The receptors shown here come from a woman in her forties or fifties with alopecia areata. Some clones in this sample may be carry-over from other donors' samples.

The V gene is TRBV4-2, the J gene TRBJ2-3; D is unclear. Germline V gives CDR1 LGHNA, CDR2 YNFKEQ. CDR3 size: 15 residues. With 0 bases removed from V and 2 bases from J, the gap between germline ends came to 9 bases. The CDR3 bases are TGTGCCAGCAGCCAAGATTCAAGGAACACAGATACGCAGTATTTT. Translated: CASSQDSRNTDTQYF.

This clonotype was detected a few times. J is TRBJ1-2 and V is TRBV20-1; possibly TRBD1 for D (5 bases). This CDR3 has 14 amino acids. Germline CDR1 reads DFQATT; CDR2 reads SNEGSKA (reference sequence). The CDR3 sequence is CSHSEPGIFYGYTF. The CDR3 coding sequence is TGCAGCCACTCCGAACCAGGGATTTTCTATGGCTACACCTTC.

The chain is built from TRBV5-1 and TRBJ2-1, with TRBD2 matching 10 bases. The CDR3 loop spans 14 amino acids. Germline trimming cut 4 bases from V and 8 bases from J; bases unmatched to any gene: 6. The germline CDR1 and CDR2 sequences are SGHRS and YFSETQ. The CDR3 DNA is TGCGCCAGCAGCACCGGGACTAGCGTAGATGAGCAGTTCTTC. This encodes CASSTGTSVDEQFF.

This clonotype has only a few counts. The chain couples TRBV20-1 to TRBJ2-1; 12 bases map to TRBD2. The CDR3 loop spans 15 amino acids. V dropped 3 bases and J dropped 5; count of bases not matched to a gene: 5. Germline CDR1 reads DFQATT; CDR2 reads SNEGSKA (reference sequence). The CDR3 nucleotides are TGCAGTGCTAGCGCTAGCGGGAGGGCCGACAATGAGCAGTTCTTC. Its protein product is CSASASGRADNEQFF.

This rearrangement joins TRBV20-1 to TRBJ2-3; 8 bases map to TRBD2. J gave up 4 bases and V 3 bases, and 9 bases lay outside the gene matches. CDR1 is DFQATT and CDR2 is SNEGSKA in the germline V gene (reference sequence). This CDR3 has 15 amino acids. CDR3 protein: CSASLSGSGADTQYF. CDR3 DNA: TGCAGTGCTAGTCTCAGCGGGAGTGGGGCAGATACGCAGTATTTT.

CDR3 DNA sequence: TGTGCCAGCAGTCGAACTAGCGGTTACACAGATACGCAGTATTTT. Protein product: CASSRTSGYTDTQYF. The chain is built from TRBV7-2 and TRBJ2-3, with 8 bases that match TRBD2. The CDR3 is made up of 15 amino acids. With V trimmed by 6 bases and J by 2 bases, 7 bases remained unmatched. Germline V gives CDR1 SGHTA, CDR2 FQGNSA.

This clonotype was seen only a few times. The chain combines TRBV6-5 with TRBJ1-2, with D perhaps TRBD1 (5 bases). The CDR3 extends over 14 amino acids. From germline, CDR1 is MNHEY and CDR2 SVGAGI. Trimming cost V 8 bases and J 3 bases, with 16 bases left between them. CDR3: CASRGVSSDYGYTF. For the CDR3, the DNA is TGTGCCAGCCGGGGGGTATCCTCAGACTATGGCTACACCTTC.

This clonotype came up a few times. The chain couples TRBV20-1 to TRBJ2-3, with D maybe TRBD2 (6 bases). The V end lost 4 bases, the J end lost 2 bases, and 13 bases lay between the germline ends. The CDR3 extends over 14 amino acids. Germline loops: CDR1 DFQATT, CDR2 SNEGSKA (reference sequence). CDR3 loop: CSATSGLATDTQYF. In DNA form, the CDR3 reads TGCAGTGCTACCTCGGGACTTGCCACAGATACGCAGTATTTT.

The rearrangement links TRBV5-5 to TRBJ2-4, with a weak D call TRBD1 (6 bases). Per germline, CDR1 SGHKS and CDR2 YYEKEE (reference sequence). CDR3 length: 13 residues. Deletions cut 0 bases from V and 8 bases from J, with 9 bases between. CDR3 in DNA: TGTGCCAGCAGCTTGGCGGGACAAGACATTCAGTACTTC. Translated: CASSLAGQDIQYF. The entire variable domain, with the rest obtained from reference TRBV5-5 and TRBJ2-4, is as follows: DAGVTQSPTHLIKTRGQQVTLRCSPISGHKSVSWYQQVLGQGPQFIFQYYEKEERGRGNFPDRFSARQFPNYSSELNVNALLLGDSALYLCASSLAGQDIQYFGAGTRLSVL.

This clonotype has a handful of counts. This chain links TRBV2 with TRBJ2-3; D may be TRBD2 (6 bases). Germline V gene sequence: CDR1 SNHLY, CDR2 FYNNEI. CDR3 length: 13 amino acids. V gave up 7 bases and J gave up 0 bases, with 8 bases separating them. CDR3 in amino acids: CASMAGSTDTQYF. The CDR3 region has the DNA TGTGCCAGCATGGCGGGAAGCACAGATACGCAGTATTTT.

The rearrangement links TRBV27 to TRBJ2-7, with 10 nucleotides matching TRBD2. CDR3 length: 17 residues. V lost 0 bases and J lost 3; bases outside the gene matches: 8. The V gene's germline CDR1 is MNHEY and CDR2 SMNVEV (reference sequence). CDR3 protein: CASSLSTLAGVRYEQYF. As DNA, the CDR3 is TGTGCCAGCAGTTTATCAACGCTAGCGGGAGTTCGCTACGAGCAGTACTTC.

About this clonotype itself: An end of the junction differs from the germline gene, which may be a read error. The CDR3 is CASREDSDTQYF. The CDR3 nucleotides are TGTGCCAGCAGGGAAGACTCAGATACGCAGTATTTT. This chain uses TRBV2 with TRBJ2-3; D is unresolved. CDR1 SNHLY and CDR2 FYNNEI come from the germline V gene. The CDR3 runs 12 residues.

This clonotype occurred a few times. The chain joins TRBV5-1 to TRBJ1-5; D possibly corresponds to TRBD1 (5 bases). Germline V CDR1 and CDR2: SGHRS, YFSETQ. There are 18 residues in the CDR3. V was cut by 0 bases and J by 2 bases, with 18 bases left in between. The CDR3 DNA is TGCGCCAGCAGCTTGGTCGGGGGTATCGGTGACGGCAATCAGCCCCAGCATTTT. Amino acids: CASSLVGGIGDGNQPQHF.

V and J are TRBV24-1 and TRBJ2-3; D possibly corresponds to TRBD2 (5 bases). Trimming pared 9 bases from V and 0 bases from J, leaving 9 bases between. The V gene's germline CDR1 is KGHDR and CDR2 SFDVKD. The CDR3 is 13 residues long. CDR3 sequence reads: CATEGASTDTQYF. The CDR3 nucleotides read TGTGCCACCGAGGGCGCTAGCACAGATACGCAGTATTTT.

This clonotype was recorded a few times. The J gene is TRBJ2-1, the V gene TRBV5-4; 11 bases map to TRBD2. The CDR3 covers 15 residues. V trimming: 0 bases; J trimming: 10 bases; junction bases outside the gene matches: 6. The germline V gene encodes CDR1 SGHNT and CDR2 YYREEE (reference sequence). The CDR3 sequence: CASSLGSGRVGEQFF. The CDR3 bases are TGTGCCAGCAGCTTGGGTAGCGGGAGGGTTGGAGAGCAGTTCTTC.

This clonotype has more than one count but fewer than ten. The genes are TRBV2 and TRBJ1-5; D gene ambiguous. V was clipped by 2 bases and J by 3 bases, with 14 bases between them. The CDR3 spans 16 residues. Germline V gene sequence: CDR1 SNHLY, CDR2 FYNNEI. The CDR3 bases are TGTGCCAGCAGTGAAACATTTATAAATGACAATCAGCCCCAGCATTTT. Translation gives CASSETFINDNQPQHF.

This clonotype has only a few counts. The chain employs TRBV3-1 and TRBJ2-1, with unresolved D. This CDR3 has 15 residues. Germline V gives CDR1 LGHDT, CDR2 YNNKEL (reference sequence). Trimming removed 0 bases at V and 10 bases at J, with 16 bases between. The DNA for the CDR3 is TGTGCCAGCAGCCAAGATTTGGCAGGCCAAAGGGAGCAGTTCTTC. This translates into CASSQDLAGQREQFF.

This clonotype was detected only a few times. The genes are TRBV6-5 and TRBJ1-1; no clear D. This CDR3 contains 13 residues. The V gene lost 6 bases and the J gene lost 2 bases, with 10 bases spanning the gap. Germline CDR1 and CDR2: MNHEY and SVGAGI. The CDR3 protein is CASSRQSNTEAFF. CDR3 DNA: TGTGCCAGCAGCCGTCAGAGCAACACTGAAGCTTTCTTT.